Listed below are T cell receptor beta chains from one sample, sequenced in a study of T cell changes during pregnancy in multiple sclerosis. Using immunoSEQ multiplex PCR, the repertoire was profiled, and TCRdb retains in-frame clones only, with some absent. The repertoire has 65,000 to 85,000 clones, around 90% of them found once; the top ten carry around 0.27%. Sequenced material: CD4+ T cells from peripheral blood mononuclear cells, taken after pregnancy. The receptors derive from a female donor with multiple sclerosis, enrolled in a pregnancy study. Both conserved end residues are trimmed from each CDR3. A D gene is named only where the DNA matches it firmly.

V gene: TRBV6-5; D gene: TRBD2; CDR3 protein: ASSFGLADSTDTQY
V gene: TRBV7-2; D gene: TRBD1; CDR3 protein: ASSLTGGGNQPQH
V gene: TRBV9; D gene: .; CDR3 protein: ASSVDPGYTGELF
V gene: TRBV7-9; D gene: .; CDR3 protein: ASSPIGVSGNTIY
V gene: TRBV2; D gene: TRBD1; CDR3 protein: ASSVPGQGYHEQY
V gene: TRBV5-1; D gene: .; CDR3 protein: ASSANLDEAF
V gene: TRBV28; D gene: .; CDR3 protein: ASSLYGRNYEQY
V gene: TRBV5-1; D gene: TRBD1; CDR3 protein: ASSGQGNYGYT
V gene: TRBV6-6; D gene: TRBD2; CDR3 protein: ASKLAGDIHEQY
V gene: TRBV5-4; D gene: TRBD2; CDR3 protein: ASSLGPSGGVEETQY
V gene: TRBV18; D gene: .; CDR3 protein: ASSSYGGRAWEAEAF
V gene: TRBV7-9; D gene: TRBD1; CDR3 protein: ASSFLQGAQTDTQY
V gene: TRBV27; D gene: .; CDR3 protein: ASSLSRAPGDEQF
V gene: TRBV27; D gene: TRBD1; CDR3 protein: ASSRPDRVGAGRPNEQF
V gene: TRBV9; D gene: TRBD2; CDR3 protein: ASSPFSGRSGETQY
V gene: TRBV5-1; D gene: TRBD2; CDR3 protein: ASIGLAEKGTYNEQF
V gene: TRBV6-1; D gene: .; CDR3 protein: ASRRGISMETQY
V gene: TRBV30; D gene: TRBD2; CDR3 protein: VGTSGNEQF
V gene: TRBV6-6; D gene: .; CDR3 protein: ASSYSKGVSGNTIY
V gene: TRBV9; D gene: .; CDR3 protein: ASSVAQTGPQH
V gene: TRBV27; D gene: TRBD2; CDR3 protein: ASRRLAGVNTGELF
V gene: TRBV29-1; D gene: TRBD1; CDR3 protein: SGVGQQNLHTDTQY
V gene: TRBV19; D gene: .; CDR3 protein: ASSLQTGTYNEQF
V gene: TRBV4-1; D gene: .; CDR3 protein: ASSQEAASNSEAF